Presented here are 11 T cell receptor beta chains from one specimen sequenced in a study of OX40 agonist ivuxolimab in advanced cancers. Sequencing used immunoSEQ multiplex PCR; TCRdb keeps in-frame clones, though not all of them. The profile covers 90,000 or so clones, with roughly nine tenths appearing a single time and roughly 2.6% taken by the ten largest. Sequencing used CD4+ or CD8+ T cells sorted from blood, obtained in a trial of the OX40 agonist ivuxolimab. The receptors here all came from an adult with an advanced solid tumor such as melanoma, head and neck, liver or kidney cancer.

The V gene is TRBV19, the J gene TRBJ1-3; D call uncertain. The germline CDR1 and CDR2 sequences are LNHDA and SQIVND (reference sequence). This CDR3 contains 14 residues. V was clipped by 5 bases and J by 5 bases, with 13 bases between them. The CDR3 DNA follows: TGTGCCAGTAGTGACGGACGCAAGAGAAACACCATATATTTT. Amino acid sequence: CASSDGRKRNTIYF.

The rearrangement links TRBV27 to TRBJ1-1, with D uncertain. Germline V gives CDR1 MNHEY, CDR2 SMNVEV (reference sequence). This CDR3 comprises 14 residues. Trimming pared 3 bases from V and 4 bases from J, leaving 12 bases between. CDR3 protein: CASSLTRPITEAFF. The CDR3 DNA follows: TGTGCCAGCAGTTTGACACGACCCATCACTGAAGCTTTCTTT.

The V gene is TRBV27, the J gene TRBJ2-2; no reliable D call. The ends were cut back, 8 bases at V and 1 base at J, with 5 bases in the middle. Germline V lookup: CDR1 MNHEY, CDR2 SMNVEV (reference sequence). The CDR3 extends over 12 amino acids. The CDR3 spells CASRRNTGELFF. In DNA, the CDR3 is TGTGCCAGCCGAAGGAACACCGGGGAGCTGTTTTTT.

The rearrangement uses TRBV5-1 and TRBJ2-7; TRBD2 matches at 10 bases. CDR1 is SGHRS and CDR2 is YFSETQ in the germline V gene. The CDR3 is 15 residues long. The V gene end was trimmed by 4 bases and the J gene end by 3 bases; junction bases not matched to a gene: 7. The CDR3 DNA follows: TGCGCCAGCAGCGTCGGGACTAGCGCGCTCTACGAGCAGTACTTC. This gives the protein CASSVGTSALYEQYF.

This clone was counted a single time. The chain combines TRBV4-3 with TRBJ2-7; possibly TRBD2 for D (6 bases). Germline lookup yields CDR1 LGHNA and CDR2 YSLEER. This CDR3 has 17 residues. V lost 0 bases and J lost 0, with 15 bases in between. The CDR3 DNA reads TGCGCCAGCAGCCAAGAAATGGTAGCGGCAAGCTCCTACGAGCAGTACTTC. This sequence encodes CASSQEMVAASSYEQYF.

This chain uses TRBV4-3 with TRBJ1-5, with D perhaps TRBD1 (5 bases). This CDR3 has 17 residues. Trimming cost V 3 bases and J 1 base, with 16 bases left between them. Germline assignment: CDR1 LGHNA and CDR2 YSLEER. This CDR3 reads CASSQDYRQSSNQPQHF. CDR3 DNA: TGCGCCAGCAGCCAGGATTATAGACAGTCCAGCAATCAGCCCCAGCATTTT.

The CDR3 region is CASSLTHGRGSGNTIYF. CDR3 nucleotide sequence: TGTGCCAGCAGCTTAACCCATGGCAGGGGATCTGGAAACACCATATATTTT. This chain joins TRBV11-2 and TRBJ1-3; weak D call: TRBD1 (6 bases). Trimming removed 2 bases from V and 1 base from J, with 15 bases in between. The V gene's germline CDR1 is SGHAT and CDR2 FQNNGV. This CDR3 region has 17 residues.

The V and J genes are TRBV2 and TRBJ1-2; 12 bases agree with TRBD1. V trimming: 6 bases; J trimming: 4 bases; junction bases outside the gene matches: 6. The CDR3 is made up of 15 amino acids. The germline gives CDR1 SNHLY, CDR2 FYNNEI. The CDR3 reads CASSEGTGGSYGYTF. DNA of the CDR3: TGTGCCAGCAGCGAGGGGACAGGGGGCAGCTATGGCTACACCTTC.

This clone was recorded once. As DNA, the CDR3 is TGCGCCAGCAGCATCAACCCGAATACCGACGACAATGAGCAGTTCTTC. Protein product: CASSINPNTDDNEQFF. The chain is built from TRBV5-1 and TRBJ2-1; D not certain. The germline V gene has CDR1 SGHRS and CDR2 YFSETQ. The CDR3 spans 16 residues. Between the trimmed V and J ends, which lost 4 bases and 5 bases, there was a span of 19 bases.

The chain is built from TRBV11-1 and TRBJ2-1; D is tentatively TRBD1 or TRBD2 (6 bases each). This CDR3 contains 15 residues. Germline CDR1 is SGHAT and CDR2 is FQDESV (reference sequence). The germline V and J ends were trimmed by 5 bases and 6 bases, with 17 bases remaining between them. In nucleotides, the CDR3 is TGTGCCAGCAGCAGAGGGGGGACTTCGATCAATGAGCAGTTCTTC. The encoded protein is CASSRGGTSINEQFF.

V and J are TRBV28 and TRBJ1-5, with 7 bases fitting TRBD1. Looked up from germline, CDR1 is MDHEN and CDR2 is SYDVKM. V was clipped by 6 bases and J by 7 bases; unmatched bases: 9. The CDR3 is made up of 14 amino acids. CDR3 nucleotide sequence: TGTGCCAGCAGATCGGGACAGCTAACCCAGCCCCAGCATTTT. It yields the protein CASRSGQLTQPQHF.